Reported below is one TCR beta chain. What it binds is not known. Some clones are missing from TCRdb's copy, which holds only in-frame ones; the method was immunoSEQ multiplex PCR. This table has approximately 66,000 clones, less than 85% appearing once. This entry is derived from a study of vaccination effects on CD4 cells after COVID-19. Study-wide background: Approximately 2 million PBMC were seeded per well and grown in the presence of 10 IU/ml IL-2 and around 9 ug/ml peptides.

Germline trimming cut 4 bases from V and 6 bases from J; bases unmatched to any gene: 10. This CDR3 region has 15 residues. The germline CDR1 and CDR2 sequences are KGHSH and LQKENI. Culture proceeded for approximately 9 days, and CD4+ T cells were then isolated. Subjects were given two BNT162b2 or mRNA-1273 vaccine doses. None of the vaccinated had previously contracted SARS-CoV-2, and their nucleocapsid antibodies tested negative. Whole-study results and caveats: Small numbers of convalescent patients limited the study. It also lacked early post-infection timepoints. Common cold coronaviruses were cross-recognized by only 1 of 255 vaccine-induced clones in healthy vaccinees.

This sample comprised CD4+ T cells from PBMCs cultured without peptide, obtained after COVID-19 vaccination. The sequence derives from a human donor who received a COVID-19 vaccine. The rearrangement joins TRBV18 to TRBJ1-2, with 8 bases matching TRBD1. The CDR3 region is CASSQGQGVSNGYTF. The DNA of the CDR3 is TGTGCCAGCTCACAAGGACAGGGTGTGAGTAATGGCTACACCTTC.